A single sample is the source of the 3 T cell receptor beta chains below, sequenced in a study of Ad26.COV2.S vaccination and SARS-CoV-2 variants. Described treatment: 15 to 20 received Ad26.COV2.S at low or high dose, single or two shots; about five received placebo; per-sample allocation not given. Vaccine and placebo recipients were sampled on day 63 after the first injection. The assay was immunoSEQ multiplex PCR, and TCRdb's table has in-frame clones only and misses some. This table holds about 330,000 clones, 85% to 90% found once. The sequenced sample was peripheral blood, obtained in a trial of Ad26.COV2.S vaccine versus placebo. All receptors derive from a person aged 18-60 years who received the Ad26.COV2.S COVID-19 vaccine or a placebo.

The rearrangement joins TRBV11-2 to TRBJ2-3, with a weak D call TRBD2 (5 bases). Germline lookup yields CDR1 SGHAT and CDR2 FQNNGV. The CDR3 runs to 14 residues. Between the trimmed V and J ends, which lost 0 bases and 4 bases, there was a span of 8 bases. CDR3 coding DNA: TGTGCCAGCAGCTTAGATAGGACTGCAGATACGCAGTATTTT. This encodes CASSLDRTADTQYF.

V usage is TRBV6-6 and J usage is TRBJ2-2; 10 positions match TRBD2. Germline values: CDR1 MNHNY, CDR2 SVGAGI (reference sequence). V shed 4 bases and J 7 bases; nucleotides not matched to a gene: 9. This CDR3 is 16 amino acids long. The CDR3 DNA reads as TGTGCCAGCAGTTCCCGAAGCGGGGGGGCGTACGGGGAGCTGTTTTTT. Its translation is CASSSRSGGAYGELFF.

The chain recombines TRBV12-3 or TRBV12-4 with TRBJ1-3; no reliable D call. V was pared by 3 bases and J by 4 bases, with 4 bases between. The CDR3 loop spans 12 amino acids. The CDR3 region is CASSFRGNTIYF. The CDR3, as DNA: TGTGCCAGCAGTTTTCGGGGAAACACCATATATTTT.